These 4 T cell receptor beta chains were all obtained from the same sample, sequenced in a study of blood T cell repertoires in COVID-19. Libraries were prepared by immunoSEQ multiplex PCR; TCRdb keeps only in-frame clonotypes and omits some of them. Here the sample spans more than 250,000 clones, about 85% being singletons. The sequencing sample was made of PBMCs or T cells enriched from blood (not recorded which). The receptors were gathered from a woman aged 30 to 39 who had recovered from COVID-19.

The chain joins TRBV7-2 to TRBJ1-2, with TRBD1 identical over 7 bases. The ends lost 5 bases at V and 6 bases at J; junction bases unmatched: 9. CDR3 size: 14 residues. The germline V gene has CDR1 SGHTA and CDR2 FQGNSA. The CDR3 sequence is CASSPDRAADGYTF. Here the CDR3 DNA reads TGTGCCAGCAGCCCCGACAGGGCGGCGGATGGCTACACCTTC.

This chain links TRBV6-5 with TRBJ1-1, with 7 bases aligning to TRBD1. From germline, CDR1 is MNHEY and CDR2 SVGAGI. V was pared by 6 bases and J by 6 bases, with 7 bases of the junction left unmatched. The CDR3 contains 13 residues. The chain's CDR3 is CASRRTGAPEAFF. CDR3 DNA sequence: TGTGCCAGCAGGAGGACAGGTGCGCCTGAAGCTTTCTTT.

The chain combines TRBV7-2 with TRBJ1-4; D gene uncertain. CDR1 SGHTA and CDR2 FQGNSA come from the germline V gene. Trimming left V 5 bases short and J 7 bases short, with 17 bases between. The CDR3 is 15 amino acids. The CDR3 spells CASSPTVTRGEKLFF. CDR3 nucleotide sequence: TGTGCCAGCAGCCCTACGGTCACGAGAGGTGAAAAACTGTTTTTT. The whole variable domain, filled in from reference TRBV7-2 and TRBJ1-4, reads GAGVSQSPSNKVTEKGKDVELRCDPISGHTALYWYRQSLGQGLEFLIYFQGNSAPDKSGLPSDRFSAERTGGSVSTLTIQRTQQEDSAVYLCASSPTVTRGEKLFFGSGTQLSVL.

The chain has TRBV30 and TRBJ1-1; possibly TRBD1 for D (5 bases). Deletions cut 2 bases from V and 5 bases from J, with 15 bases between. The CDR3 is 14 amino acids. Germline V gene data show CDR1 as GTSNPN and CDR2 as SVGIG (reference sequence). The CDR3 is CAWSQGVIWTEAFF. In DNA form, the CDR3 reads TGTGCCTGGAGTCAGGGCGTAATATGGACTGAAGCTTTCTTT.